Each of the 7 T cell receptor beta chains below was sequenced from the same sample in a study of OX40 agonist ivuxolimab in advanced cancers. Sequenced by immunoSEQ multiplex PCR; TCRdb stores in-frame clones only, minus some. The profile shows approximately 77,000 clones, roughly 93% of them singletons. Sequencing was performed on CD4+ or CD8+ T cells sorted from blood, taken in a trial of the OX40 agonist ivuxolimab. These receptors all stem from an adult with an advanced solid tumor such as melanoma, head and neck, liver or kidney cancer.

The J gene is TRBJ2-2, the V gene TRBV7-2; D is perhaps TRBD1 (6 bases). V was trimmed by 2 bases and J by 3 bases, leaving 13 bases between them. Germline lookup yields CDR1 SGHTA and CDR2 FQGNSA. The CDR3 runs 16 residues. The CDR3 DNA reads TGTGCCAGCAGCTTACGTTCCACAGGGTACACCGGGGAGCTGTTTTTT. This sequence encodes CASSLRSTGYTGELFF.

The chain links TRBV7-9 to TRBJ1-5; 8 nucleotides agree with TRBD1. The germline V gene has CDR1 SEHNR and CDR2 FQNEAQ (reference sequence). V dropped 2 bases and J dropped 6; count of bases not matched to a gene: 6. This CDR3 spans 15 amino acids. The CDR3 sequence is CASSLTGTGGQPQHF. DNA for the CDR3: TGTGCCAGCAGCTTAACTGGGACAGGCGGTCAGCCCCAGCATTTT.

The chain uses TRBV18 and TRBJ2-1; D is uncertain. The V gene lost 6 bases and the J gene lost 6 bases, with 9 bases spanning the gap. CDR3 length: 12 residues. CDR1 is KGHSH and CDR2 is LQKENI in the germline V gene. For the CDR3, the DNA is TGTGCCAGCTCCACGGTTTTCAATGAGCAGTTCTTC. This sequence encodes CASSTVFNEQFF.

Note on this clone: Different DNA sequences within this sample yield the same CDR3. V usage is TRBV5-1 and J usage is TRBJ1-1, with 7 bases aligning to TRBD1. The CDR3 sequence is 14 residues long. The V segment lost 3 bases and the J segment 3 bases; nucleotides outside the gene matches: 5. Germline values: CDR1 SGHRS, CDR2 YFSETQ. Written as DNA, the CDR3 is TGCGCCAGCAGCTCTCAGGGGGGTGACACTGAAGCTTTCTTT. Translation: CASSSQGGDTEAFF.

CDR3 protein: CASSNPGGQGWDGYTF. CDR3 DNA: TGTGCCAGCAGTAACCCCGGGGGACAGGGCTGGGATGGCTACACCTTC. The chain joins TRBV28 to TRBJ1-2; the match to TRBD1 covers 9 bases. This CDR3 region has 16 residues. In germline, CDR1 is MDHEN, CDR2 SYDVKM. Losses at the gene ends were 5 bases for V and 6 bases for J; bases not matched to a gene: 13.

V and J are TRBV6-9 and TRBJ2-5; either TRBD1 or TRBD2 may fit D (5 bases each). The V end was cut by 5 bases, the J end by 4 bases, with 11 bases between. From germline, CDR1 is MNHGY and CDR2 SVAAGI. The CDR3 length is 13 residues. The CDR3, as DNA: TGTGCCAGCAGTGAGGGGCCCCCAGAGACCCAGTACTTC. Protein sequence: CASSEGPPETQYF.

V usage is TRBV5-1 and J usage is TRBJ2-1, with 8 bases that match TRBD2. The CDR3 extends over 14 amino acids. V lost 0 bases to trimming and J lost 8 bases; unmatched junction nucleotides: 4. CDR1 and CDR2 from the germline V gene are SGHRS and YFSETQ. CDR3 nucleotides: TGCGCCAGCAGCTTGGGTTCTAGCGGGTATGAGCAGTTCTTC. It is translated as CASSLGSSGYEQFF. The variable domain in full, with the rest retrieved from reference TRBV5-1 and TRBJ2-1, is KAGVTQTPRYLIKTRGQQVTLSCSPISGHRSVSWYQQTPGQGLQFLFEYFSETQRNKGNFPGRFSGRQFSNSRSEMNVSTLELGDSALYLCASSLGSSGYEQFFGPGTRLTVL.